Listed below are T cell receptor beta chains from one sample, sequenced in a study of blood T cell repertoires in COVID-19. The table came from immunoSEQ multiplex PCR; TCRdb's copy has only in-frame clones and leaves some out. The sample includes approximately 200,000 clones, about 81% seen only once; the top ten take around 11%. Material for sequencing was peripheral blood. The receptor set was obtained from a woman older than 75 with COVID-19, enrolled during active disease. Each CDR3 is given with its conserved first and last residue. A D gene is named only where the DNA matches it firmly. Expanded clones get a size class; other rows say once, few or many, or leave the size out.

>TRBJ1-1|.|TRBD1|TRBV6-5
CASSPRQGTFPEAFF
TGTGCCAGCAGCCCAAGACAGGGGACCTTCCCTGAAGCTTTCTTT
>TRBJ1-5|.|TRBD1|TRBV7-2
CASSLDSPTGNYQPQHF
TGTGCCAGCAGCCTCGATTCCCCGACAGGGAACTATCAGCCCCAGCATTTT
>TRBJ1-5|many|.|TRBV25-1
CASSSSGRNQPQHF
TGTGCCAGCAGTAGCAGTGGGAGAAATCAGCCCCAGCATTTT
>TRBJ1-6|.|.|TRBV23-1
CASSPHQAGEDSPLHF
TGCGCCAGCAGTCCCCACCAGGCTGGGGAGGATTCACCCCTCCACTTT
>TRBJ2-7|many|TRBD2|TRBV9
CASSSGRRDEQYF
TGTGCCAGCAGTAGCGGGAGGCGGGACGAGCAGTACTTC
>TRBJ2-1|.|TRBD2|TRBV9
CASSPRLAGGHEQFF
TGTGCCAGCAGCCCCCGACTAGCGGGAGGTCATGAGCAGTTCTTC
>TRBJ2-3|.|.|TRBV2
CASNIRVDTQYF
TGTGCCAGCAATATCAGGGTGGATACGCAGTATTTT
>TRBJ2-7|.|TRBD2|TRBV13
CASSLGLAGSYEQYF
TGTGCCAGCAGCTTAGGACTAGCGGGATCCTACGAGCAGTACTTC
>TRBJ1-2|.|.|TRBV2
CASSVGDYGYTF
TGTGCCAGCTCGGTAGGGGACTATGGCTACACCTTC
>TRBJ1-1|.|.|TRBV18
CASSPGVALNTEAFF
TGTGCCAGCTCACCAGGTGTGGCACTGAACACTGAAGCTTTCTTT
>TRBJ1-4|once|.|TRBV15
CATSSFSTGGEKLFF
TGTGCCACCAGCAGCTTTTCAACAGGCGGCGAAAAACTGTTTTTT
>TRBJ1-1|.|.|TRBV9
CASSVQLSGTEAFF
TGTGCCAGCAGCGTCCAGCTGTCGGGCACTGAAGCTTTCTTT
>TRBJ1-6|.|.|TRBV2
CASSDGQAYNSPLHF
TGTGCCAGCAGCGACGGACAAGCCTATAATTCACCCCTCCACTTT
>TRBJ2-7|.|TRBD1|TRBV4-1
CASSQAGTDYEQYF
TGCGCCAGCAGCCAGGCCGGGACAGACTACGAGCAGTACTTC
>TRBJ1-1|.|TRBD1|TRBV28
CASGQGVDAFF
TGTGCCAGCGGACAGGGTGTGGATGCTTTCTTT
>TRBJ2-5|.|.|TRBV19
CASSIRAGGSGETQYF
TGTGCCAGTAGTATTAGGGCAGGAGGATCAGGAGAGACCCAGTACTTC
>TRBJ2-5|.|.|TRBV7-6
CASSIRVTQETQYF
TGTGCCAGCAGCATCAGGGTCACCCAAGAGACCCAGTACTTC
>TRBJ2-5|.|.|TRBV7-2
CASSSDRTGTQYF
TGTGCCAGCAGCTCCGACAGAACCGGGACCCAGTACTTC
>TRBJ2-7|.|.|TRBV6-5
CASSYSGTYEQYF
TGTGCCAGCAGTTACAGCGGTACCTACGAGCAGTACTTC
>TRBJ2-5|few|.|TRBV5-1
CASSLGTQETQYF
TGCGCCAGCAGCTTGGGAACTCAAGAGACCCAGTACTTC
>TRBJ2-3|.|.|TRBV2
CASSGLLTTFDTQYF
TGTGCCAGCAGTGGGCTTTTGACTACTTTCGATACGCAGTATTTT
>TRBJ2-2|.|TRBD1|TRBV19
CASSPQGANTGELFF
TGTGCCAGTAGTCCCCAGGGGGCGAACACCGGGGAGCTGTTTTTT
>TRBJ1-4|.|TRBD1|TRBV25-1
CASSELRGSDEKLFF
TGTGCCAGCAGTGAGCTCAGGGGGTCGGATGAAAAACTGTTTTTT
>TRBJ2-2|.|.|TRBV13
CASSSLGGGNLTGELFF
TGTGCCAGCAGCTCCTTGGGAGGGGGAAATTTGACCGGGGAGCTGTTTTTT
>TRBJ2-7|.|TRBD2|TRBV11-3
CASSLRISPSGGREQYF
TGTGCCAGCAGCTTACGTATCTCCCCTAGCGGGGGACGCGAGCAGTACTTC
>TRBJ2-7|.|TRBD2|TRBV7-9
CASSPLAGGIYEQYF
TGTGCCAGCAGCCCTCTAGCGGGAGGGATCTACGAGCAGTACTTC
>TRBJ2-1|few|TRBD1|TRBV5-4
CASSFLDRKQFF
TGTGCCAGCAGCTTCCTGGACAGGAAGCAGTTCTTC
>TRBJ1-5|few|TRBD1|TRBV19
CASSSGQGFQPQHF
TGTGCCAGTAGTTCCGGACAGGGGTTTCAGCCCCAGCATTTT
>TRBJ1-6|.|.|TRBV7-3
CASSLVGGSPLHF
TGTGCCAGCAGCTTAGTGGGGGGTTCACCCCTCCACTTT
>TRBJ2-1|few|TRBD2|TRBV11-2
CASSLRTSGYNEQFF
TGTGCCAGCAGCTTAAGGACTAGCGGCTACAATGAGCAGTTCTTC
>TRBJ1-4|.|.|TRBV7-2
CASSLRGWVGEKLFF
TGTGCCAGCAGCTTAAGGGGGTGGGTGGGTGAAAAACTGTTTTTT
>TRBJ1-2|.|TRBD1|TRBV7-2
CASSLNPGQGYGYTF
TGTGCCAGCAGCTTAAACCCGGGACAGGGGTATGGCTACACCTTC
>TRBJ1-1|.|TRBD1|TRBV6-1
CASTELTGGADTEAFF
TGTGCCAGCACTGAACTAACAGGGGGGGCGGACACTGAAGCTTTCTTT
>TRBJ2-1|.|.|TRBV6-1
CASSEWREPYNEQFF
TGTGCCAGCAGTGAATGGAGGGAGCCCTACAATGAGCAGTTCTTC
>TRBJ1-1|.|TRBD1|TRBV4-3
CASSQAWTGTTEAFF
TGCGCCAGCAGCCAGGCTTGGACAGGGACCACTGAAGCTTTCTTT
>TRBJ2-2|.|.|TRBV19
CASSVSLAGELFF
TGTGCCAGTAGTGTAAGCTTGGCCGGGGAGCTGTTTTTT
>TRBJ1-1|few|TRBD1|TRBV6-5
CASSHRGRVYEAFF
TGTGCCAGCAGTCACAGGGGAAGGGTGTATGAAGCTTTCTTT
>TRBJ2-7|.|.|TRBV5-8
CASSGSYEQYF
TGTGCCAGCAGCGGGAGCTACGAGCAGTACTTC
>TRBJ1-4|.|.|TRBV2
CASSESRSNEKLFF
TGTGCCAGCAGTGAAAGCCGGTCTAATGAAAAACTGTTTTTT
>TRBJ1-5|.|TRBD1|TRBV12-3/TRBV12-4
CASSFGGQLQHF
TGTGCCAGCAGTTTTGGGGGACAGCTCCAGCATTTT
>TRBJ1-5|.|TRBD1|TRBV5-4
CASTGTAVQPQHF
TGTGCCAGCACCGGGACAGCTGTTCAGCCCCAGCATTTT